Given below is one T cell receptor (beta chain) in context. The antigen remains undetermined. The sample belongs to a study of T-cell reconstitution after alpha-beta-depleted transplantation in children. General observations from the study: Several patients had high TCRbeta diversity at day 60; it came from surviving recipient T cells and thymic progenitors. Hyperexpanded clones declined; after one year, newly produced T cells mostly supplied diversity. Two months or so post-transplant, alpha-beta T cells reportedly derived from several hundred expanded graft clones.

CDR3 size: 15 residues. The germline gives CDR1 KGHDR, CDR2 SFDVKD. After removal of 5 bases from V and 5 bases from J, the junction contained 4 bases not matched to a gene. Construction of the TCRbeta library involved unique molecular identifiers. MiXCR was run by TCRdb on the PCR reads, yielding one entry per CDR3 protein. The data hold around 450,000 distinct CDR3 sequences, with around 15% observed a single time. This specimen was PBMCs, mostly from graft donor cells, taken 360 days after TCRalphabeta/CD19-depleted stem cell transplant. This sequence joins TRBV24-1 and TRBJ2-1; 11 nucleotides line up with TRBD1. This TCR came from a boy younger than two who had a stem cell transplant for Wiskott-Aldrich syndrome, so the T cells may come from the graft donor. CDR3 coding DNA: TGTGCCACCAGTGCTCCGGGACAGGGGGACAATGAGCAGTTCTTC. Translation gives CATSAPGQGDNEQFF.